This is a list of T cell receptor beta chains from one sample in a study of T cells in Graves' hyperthyroidism and ophthalmopathy. TCRdb re-analysed the multiplex PCR reads in MiXCR, keeping a single row per CDR3 protein. The sample holds approximately 300,000 distinct CDR3 sequences, over 15% seen once. Sequencing was done on a sample of blood. The receptors were gathered from a woman aged 55 to 70 with Graves' ophthalmopathy. Each CDR3 is given with its conserved first and last residue. The order of the fields is D gene, J gene, V gene, clone size, CDR3 DNA, CDR3 protein. The D gene is left open where the match is weak. For some rows the clone size is stated as once, few or many, or as a class when expanded; others skip it.

d_call: .
j_call: TRBJ1-5
v_call: TRBV6-5
clone_size: many
cdr3_nt: TGTGCCAGCAGTTACGGTTATCCCGGACAGATCAATCAGCCCCAGCATTTT
cdr3_aa: CASSYGYPGQINQPQHF

d_call: .
j_call: TRBJ2-1
v_call: TRBV11-2
clone_size: .
cdr3_nt: TGTGCCAGCAGCTTCATAAAAGGACGGTACAATGAGCAGTTCTTC
cdr3_aa: CASSFIKGRYNEQFF

d_call: TRBD2
j_call: TRBJ2-1
v_call: TRBV20-1
clone_size: .
cdr3_nt: TGCAGTGCAGGAGGCGGGGGGAGTGTTAATGAGCAGTTCTTC
cdr3_aa: CSAGGGGSVNEQFF

d_call: .
j_call: TRBJ2-7
v_call: TRBV18
clone_size: few
cdr3_nt: TGTGCCAGCTCACCAGATTCCGGGACCGCCTCCTACGAGCAGTACTTC
cdr3_aa: CASSPDSGTASYEQYF

d_call: TRBD1
j_call: TRBJ1-3
v_call: TRBV5-1
clone_size: many
cdr3_nt: TGCGCCAGCAGAGGGACAGAATCATCTAACACCATATATTTT
cdr3_aa: CASRGTESSNTIYF

d_call: TRBD1
j_call: TRBJ2-7
v_call: TRBV12-3/TRBV12-4
clone_size: many
cdr3_nt: TGTGCCAGCAGTGGACAGGCGAGCTCCTACGAGCAGTACTTC
cdr3_aa: CASSGQASSYEQYF

d_call: .
j_call: TRBJ2-7
v_call: TRBV7-2
clone_size: many
cdr3_nt: TGTGCCAGCAGCTTAGACGGCGAGCAGTACTTC
cdr3_aa: CASSLDGEQYF

d_call: .
j_call: TRBJ2-1
v_call: TRBV28
clone_size: many
cdr3_nt: TGTGCCAGCAGTGGGGCGAAATTCTACAATGAGCAGTTCTTC
cdr3_aa: CASSGAKFYNEQFF

d_call: TRBD1
j_call: TRBJ2-7
v_call: TRBV20-1
clone_size: many
cdr3_nt: TGCAGTGCTCCGGACAGGGCGATCTCCTACGAGCAGTACTTC
cdr3_aa: CSAPDRAISYEQYF

d_call: .
j_call: TRBJ1-2
v_call: TRBV4-2
clone_size: many
cdr3_nt: TGTGCCAGCAGCCAAGATCGGGACATACCCTATGGCTACACCTTC
cdr3_aa: CASSQDRDIPYGYTF

d_call: .
j_call: TRBJ2-5
v_call: TRBV29-1
clone_size: many
cdr3_nt: TGCAGCGTTGACCTGGGGGGCGGTGAGACCCAGTACTTC
cdr3_aa: CSVDLGGGETQYF

d_call: TRBD1
j_call: TRBJ1-3
v_call: TRBV7-2
clone_size: few
cdr3_nt: TGTGCCAGCAGGCAAACAGGGGGCACCTCTGGAAACACCATATATTTT
cdr3_aa: CASRQTGGTSGNTIYF

d_call: .
j_call: TRBJ2-3
v_call: TRBV20-1
clone_size: many
cdr3_nt: TGCAGTGCTAGAGGAGGAAACACAGATACGCAGTATTTT
cdr3_aa: CSARGGNTDTQYF

d_call: TRBD1
j_call: TRBJ1-1
v_call: TRBV18
clone_size: many
cdr3_nt: TGTGCCAGCTCTCCTCAGGGGGCCGAGAACACTGAAGCTTTCTTT
cdr3_aa: CASSPQGAENTEAFF

d_call: .
j_call: TRBJ2-7
v_call: TRBV6-9
clone_size: many
cdr3_nt: TGTGCCAGCTTCCGAAACCGGGCCAAAAGAAGATACGAGCAGTACTTC
cdr3_aa: CASFRNRAKRRYEQYF

d_call: TRBD1
j_call: TRBJ1-2
v_call: TRBV11-2
clone_size: many
cdr3_nt: TGTGCCAGCAGCTTAGTGGACAGGGGCGCCCGCTTTGATGGCTACACCTTC
cdr3_aa: CASSLVDRGARFDGYTF

d_call: .
j_call: TRBJ1-2
v_call: TRBV30
clone_size: many
cdr3_nt: TGTGCCTGGAGGGATGGAGGGTTCTATGGCTACACCTTC
cdr3_aa: CAWRDGGFYGYTF

d_call: .
j_call: TRBJ2-3
v_call: TRBV30
clone_size: .
cdr3_nt: TGTGCCTGGAGTGTTAGGACAGTTTCTAGCACAGATACGCAGTATTTT
cdr3_aa: CAWSVRTVSSTDTQYF

d_call: .
j_call: TRBJ2-3
v_call: TRBV5-5
clone_size: .
cdr3_nt: TGTGCCAGCAACCGGGTACACAGCCTCACAGATACGCAGTATTTT
cdr3_aa: CASNRVHSLTDTQYF

d_call: TRBD2
j_call: TRBJ2-6
v_call: TRBV5-1
clone_size: many
cdr3_nt: TGCGCCAGCAGCCTAGCGGGACCGCGCTCTGGGGCCAACGTCCTGACTTTC
cdr3_aa: CASSLAGPRSGANVLTF

d_call: .
j_call: TRBJ1-1
v_call: TRBV10-3
clone_size: many
cdr3_nt: TGTGCCATCTCGGGATTCGGAACTGAAGCTTTCTTT
cdr3_aa: CAISGFGTEAFF

d_call: .
j_call: TRBJ1-1
v_call: TRBV15
clone_size: few
cdr3_nt: TGTGCCACCAGCAGAGAGCGCGACGGCACTGAAGCTTTCTTT
cdr3_aa: CATSRERDGTEAFF

d_call: .
j_call: TRBJ2-7
v_call: TRBV12-3/TRBV12-4
clone_size: many
cdr3_nt: TGTGCCAGCAGTTTAGAAGTACTCCCGGGTCAGAACGAGCAGTACTTC
cdr3_aa: CASSLEVLPGQNEQYF

d_call: .
j_call: TRBJ1-5
v_call: TRBV4-1
clone_size: .
cdr3_nt: TGCGCCAGCAGCCAAGAGCGGCCCAATAGCAATCAGCCCCAGCATTTT
cdr3_aa: CASSQERPNSNQPQHF

d_call: .
j_call: TRBJ1-5
v_call: TRBV28
clone_size: once
cdr3_nt: TGTGCCAGCACCCCCCCCCGCTCCAGGGGAGGCAATCAGCCCCAGCATTTT
cdr3_aa: CASTPPRSRGGNQPQHF

d_call: .
j_call: TRBJ1-5
v_call: TRBV2
clone_size: many
cdr3_nt: TGTGCCAGCAGTGAAGCCGAGGGCAATCAGCCCCAGCATTTT
cdr3_aa: CASSEAEGNQPQHF

d_call: TRBD2
j_call: TRBJ2-1
v_call: TRBV3-1
clone_size: many
cdr3_nt: TGTGCCAGCACCTCAAGCGGGAGGGGCTACAATGAGCAGTTCTTC
cdr3_aa: CASTSSGRGYNEQFF

d_call: .
j_call: TRBJ1-6
v_call: TRBV10-3
clone_size: .
cdr3_nt: TGTGCCATCAGTGGCGACCACAATTCACCCCTCCACTTT
cdr3_aa: CAISGDHNSPLHF

d_call: .
j_call: TRBJ1-4
v_call: TRBV28
clone_size: .
cdr3_nt: TGTGCCAGCAGTTTCATGATCGGCGGCACAACTAATGAAAAACTGTTTTTT
cdr3_aa: CASSFMIGGTTNEKLFF

d_call: .
j_call: TRBJ1-2
v_call: TRBV5-6
clone_size: many
cdr3_nt: TGTGCCAGCAGCTTGGGTTTCTGGGGGAACTATGGCTACACCTTC
cdr3_aa: CASSLGFWGNYGYTF

d_call: .
j_call: TRBJ1-1
v_call: TRBV4-2
clone_size: few
cdr3_nt: TGTGCCAACAGCCCGGGAAAGGGCGGCGGCACTGAAGCTTTCTTT
cdr3_aa: CANSPGKGGGTEAFF

d_call: TRBD1
j_call: TRBJ1-1
v_call: TRBV5-1
clone_size: .
cdr3_nt: TGCGCCAGCCGAGGACAGGGGGCGACTGAAGCTTTCTTT
cdr3_aa: CASRGQGATEAFF

d_call: TRBD2
j_call: TRBJ2-3
v_call: TRBV28
clone_size: many
cdr3_nt: TGTGCCAGCAATAACCTCCTAGCGGGAGATACGCAGTATTTT
cdr3_aa: CASNNLLAGDTQYF

d_call: TRBD2
j_call: TRBJ2-1
v_call: TRBV20-1
clone_size: .
cdr3_nt: TGCAGTGCTAGGGGGACTAGCGGGAGCACCAATGAGCAGTTCTTC
cdr3_aa: CSARGTSGSTNEQFF

d_call: .
j_call: TRBJ2-3
v_call: TRBV4-2
clone_size: .
cdr3_nt: TGTGCCAGCAGCCAAGAAGCCGCCCTAGCGAGCACAGATACGCAGTATTTT
cdr3_aa: CASSQEAALASTDTQYF

d_call: TRBD1
j_call: TRBJ2-1
v_call: TRBV14
clone_size: many
cdr3_nt: TGTGCCAGCAGCCCACAGGGGGCTTACAATGAGCAGTTCTTC
cdr3_aa: CASSPQGAYNEQFF

d_call: TRBD2
j_call: TRBJ2-3
v_call: TRBV27
clone_size: many
cdr3_nt: TGTGCCAGCAGTTTAGAAGGGATTCGGGAGGCAGATACGCAGTATTTT
cdr3_aa: CASSLEGIREADTQYF

d_call: TRBD1
j_call: TRBJ2-7
v_call: TRBV28
clone_size: many
cdr3_nt: TGTGCCAGCAGTTTAAGACAGGGGTACGAGCAGTACTTC
cdr3_aa: CASSLRQGYEQYF

d_call: .
j_call: TRBJ2-7
v_call: TRBV10-3
clone_size: .
cdr3_nt: TGTGCCATCACTTCGGAGGAGTGGGGCTACGAGCAGTACTTC
cdr3_aa: CAITSEEWGYEQYF

d_call: .
j_call: TRBJ2-3
v_call: TRBV6-1
clone_size: .
cdr3_nt: TGTGCCAGCAGTGCGCGACTGTCACGAGATACGCAGTATTTT
cdr3_aa: CASSARLSRDTQYF